This T cell receptor beta chain derives from a study of technical replicates of blood from a few donors. The CDR3 covers 15 residues. Germline V CDR1 and CDR2: SGHRS, YFSETQ. V dropped 8 bases and J dropped 0; count of bases not matched to a gene: 7. Measured with immunoSEQ multiplex PCR; TCRdb has only the in-frame clones, and not every one. This sample has tens of thousands of clones, with about 94% found just once. The receptor comes from a human donor in good health. The sequencing sample was made of T cells isolated from PBMCs. The J gene is TRBJ2-1, the V gene TRBV5-1; 8 bases align to TRBD2. In DNA form, the CDR3 reads TGCGCCAGTAGTAGCGGGGACCACTCCTACAATGAGCAGTTCTTC. Its protein is CASSSGDHSYNEQFF.